These T cell receptor beta chains were read from a single sample in a study of blood T cells in healthy people across ages. MiXCR, run by TCRdb on the 5' RACE reads, gives a single entry per CDR3 protein. Of 710,000 or so distinct CDR3 sequences in the sample, 20% to 25% were seen once. Sample: blood. These receptors came from a man between 65 and 85 years old in good health. Both conserved end residues are part of each CDR3. Fields, in order: clone size, J gene, D gene, V gene, CDR3 DNA, CDR3 protein. A D gene is named only where the DNA matches it firmly. The size entry is marked missing in some rows and otherwise reads once, few, many or a size class.

NA TRBJ1-1 NA TRBV12-3/TRBV12-4 TGTGCCAGCAGACACCCGGGACTGCCGAACACTGAAGCTTTCTTT CASRHPGLPNTEAFF
NA TRBJ1-2 NA TRBV5-1 TGCGCCAGCAGCTTGCCCGGCGGGGGCAGAACTAACTATGGCTACACCTTC CASSLPGGGRTNYGYTF
few TRBJ2-1 NA TRBV10-3 TGTGCCGCGGGGGCGGGGGTACTGGACAATGAGCAGTTCTTC CAAGAGVLDNEQFF
NA TRBJ2-5 NA TRBV5-4 TGTGCCAGCAGCTCAAGACAAGGGCCTCAAGAGACCCAGTACTTC CASSSRQGPQETQYF
NA TRBJ1-1 NA TRBV5-1 TGCGCCAGCAGCTTTTCCCAGGGGCGGACTGAAGCTTTCTTT CASSFSQGRTEAFF
few TRBJ2-1 NA TRBV10-3 TGTGCCATTGGGGTCGGGCTTGCCGAGCAGTTCTTC CAIGVGLAEQFF
NA TRBJ2-1 NA TRBV5-1 TGCGCCAGCAGTTCTACTAGAGGGGACTACAATGAGCAGTTCTTC CASSSTRGDYNEQFF
few TRBJ1-4 TRBD1 TRBV29-1 TGCAGCGGGACAGGGACTACTAATGAAAAACTGTTTTTT CSGTGTTNEKLFF
few TRBJ1-4 TRBD1 TRBV20-1 TGCAGTGCTAGAGACAGGGGGTCGGTCGACCTTGAAAAACTGTTTTTT CSARDRGSVDLEKLFF
NA TRBJ2-5 NA TRBV6-6 TGTGCCAGCAGTTATGGAAACCAAGAGACCCAGTACTTC CASSYGNQETQYF
NA TRBJ2-1 NA TRBV7-2 TGTGCCAGCAGCTTAGAGCCTTCTTACGAGTACTTC CASSLEPSYEYF
few TRBJ2-3 NA TRBV19 TGTGCCAGTAGTATAGTCGGAACAGATACGCAGTATTTT CASSIVGTDTQYF
NA TRBJ1-4 NA TRBV3-1 TGTGCCAGCAACTCGGACCTTGGGGAAAAACTGTTTTTT CASNSDLGEKLFF
NA TRBJ2-1 NA TRBV6-2/TRBV6-3 TGTGCCAGCAGCCCTAGTTTATATCACGAGCAGTTCTTC CASSPSLYHEQFF
few TRBJ2-1 TRBD2 TRBV20-1 TGCAGTGCTAGTAGGCCCGGCGGGGGAACCTACAATGAGCAGTTCTTC CSASRPGGGTYNEQFF
NA TRBJ2-6 TRBD1 TRBV10-3 TGTGCCATCAGTGAGGTCAGGGGGCCATCTGGGGCCAACGTCCTGACTTTC CAISEVRGPSGANVLTF
few TRBJ2-7 NA TRBV20-1 TGCAGCGCCACGGTAATGAGGGGAGGGGGCTACGAGCAGTACTTC CSATVMRGGGYEQYF
NA TRBJ2-5 NA TRBV4-3 TGCGCCAGCAGCCAAGATTATAAAGCTCAAGAGACCCAGTACTTC CASSQDYKAQETQYF
many TRBJ1-2 NA TRBV29-1 TGCAGCGTTGAAGATTGGCAGGGCTATGGCTACACCTTC CSVEDWQGYGYTF
NA TRBJ1-1 TRBD1 TRBV29-1 TGCAGCGTTTTCCCGTGGGGACAGCTTAACACTGAAGCTTTCTTT CSVFPWGQLNTEAFF
many TRBJ2-3 NA TRBV27 TGTGCCAGCAGTCGACAATCACTAGGCACAGATACGCAGTATTTT CASSRQSLGTDTQYF
few TRBJ2-2 TRBD1 TRBV9 TGTGCCAGCAGCGGGACAGGGGGCACCGGGGAGCTGTTTTTT CASSGTGGTGELFF
NA TRBJ2-3 NA TRBV6-2/TRBV6-3 TGTGCCAGCAGTTACTTGATCACAGATACGCAGTATTTT CASSYLITDTQYF
NA TRBJ2-1 TRBD2 TRBV29-1 TGCAGCGTTGAGGGAGGTAGCGGGAGGGCCTTTGAGCAGTTCTTC CSVEGGSGRAFEQFF
NA TRBJ1-5 NA TRBV7-3 TGTGCCAGCAGCTTAACGTCAGCAGATACGCAGCATTTT CASSLTSADTQHF
NA TRBJ1-3 TRBD1 TRBV6-5 TGTGCCAGCAGTTACTCGATATCGGGACAGGGGAACACCATATATTTT CASSYSISGQGNTIYF
NA TRBJ1-1 NA TRBV20-1 TGCAGTGCCCCGACAAATAAGAACACTGAAGCTTTCTTT CSAPTNKNTEAFF
NA TRBJ1-1 NA TRBV5-1 TGCGCCAGCAGCTATGGGAGGGTATCGGGCACTGAAGCTTTCTTT CASSYGRVSGTEAFF
NA TRBJ2-1 TRBD2 TRBV12-3/TRBV12-4 TGTGCCAGCAGTTCCCCGGGAGCGGGAGTGAGCAATGAGCAGTTCTTC CASSSPGAGVSNEQFF
few TRBJ1-4 NA TRBV5-1 TGCGCCAGCAGCAGGGACGGGGACGAAAAACTGTTTTTT CASSRDGDEKLFF
NA TRBJ2-1 NA TRBV6-5 TGTGCCAGCAGACCAGACAGGGCGGGGAATGAGCAGTTCTTC CASRPDRAGNEQFF
few TRBJ1-4 TRBD1 TRBV5-1 TGCGCCAGCAGCGCGGGACAGGGGTCGGAGGAAAAACTGTTTTTT CASSAGQGSEEKLFF
NA TRBJ1-5 NA TRBV29-1 TGCAGCGTTCAGCAGGCCGGCAATCAGCCCCAGCATTTT CSVQQAGNQPQHF
NA TRBJ1-3 TRBD1 TRBV7-9 TGTGCCAGCAGCTCAGGATGGGGACGCGCGCAGAGCAGGGGGACCATATATTTT CASSSGWGRAQSRGTIYF
few TRBJ2-7 NA TRBV20-1 TGCAGTGCTAGACGGGGGTACTCCTACGAGCAGTACTTC CSARRGYSYEQYF
NA TRBJ2-3 NA TRBV20-1 TGCAGTGCTAGAGTGCGGGGAGAGGCCACAGATACGCAGTATTTT CSARVRGEATDTQYF
NA TRBJ2-7 TRBD2 TRBV27 TGTGCCAGCAGTTCCCAAGGGACTAGCACCTACGAGCAGTACTTC CASSSQGTSTYEQYF
NA TRBJ2-3 NA TRBV19 TGTGCCAGTAGTGTAAAGAATACGCAGTATTTT CASSVKNTQYF
few TRBJ2-5 NA TRBV12-3/TRBV12-4 TGTGCCAGCAGTTTATGGGGGGAGCAGTACTTC CASSLWGEQYF
few TRBJ2-3 NA TRBV7-9 TGTGCCAGCAGCGACCGTGGTGCAGATACGCAGTATTTT CASSDRGADTQYF
few TRBJ1-5 TRBD1 TRBV5-1 TGCGCCAGCAGCTTAGGGGGCCTCGACCGGAGCAATCAGCCCCAGCATTTT CASSLGGLDRSNQPQHF
NA TRBJ1-6 NA TRBV2 TGTGCCAGCAGTGACGGGACACCTAATTCACCCCTCCACTTT CASSDGTPNSPLHF
NA TRBJ2-2 NA TRBV29-1 TGCAGCGTTGATCGCAGGGACACCGGGGAGCTGTTTTTT CSVDRRDTGELFF
NA TRBJ2-4 NA TRBV28 TGTGCCAGCAGTTTATCCGCGGCCCTAGCCAAAAACATTCAGTACTTC CASSLSAALAKNIQYF
NA TRBJ1-4 TRBD1 TRBV7-8 TGTGCCAGCAGCTCCGGACAGGGATTAGGGGAAAAACTGTTTTTT CASSSGQGLGEKLFF
few TRBJ2-3 NA TRBV20-1 TGCAGTGCTAGTCTGCTTGTGGCAGGAGGTCCAGATACGCAGTATTTT CSASLLVAGGPDTQYF
NA TRBJ2-1 TRBD2 TRBV7-2 TGTGCCAGCAGCTTAGCGCTAAGCGCGGGGGTAAAAAGCTCCTACAATGAGCAGTTCTTC CASSLALSAGVKSSYNEQFF
NA TRBJ1-6 NA TRBV5-1 TGCGCCAGCAGCTATGCGGGAGGCGGGAATTCACCCCTCCACTTT CASSYAGGGNSPLHF
NA TRBJ1-6 NA TRBV5-1 TGCGCCAGCAGTATGGGGAGTCTAGTAGAACCCCTCCACTTT CASSMGSLVEPLHF
many TRBJ1-2 NA TRBV24-1 TGTGCCACCAGTGATGTCCAAGACAGCTATGGCTACACCTTC CATSDVQDSYGYTF
few TRBJ1-4 NA TRBV18 TGTGCCAGCTCACCCCGACGGACGGGGGCGGACGAAAAACTGTTTTTT CASSPRRTGADEKLFF
many TRBJ1-2 NA TRBV12-3/TRBV12-4 TGTGCCAGCAGTTTAAGGGACCAACGGGGTGGCTACACCTTC CASSLRDQRGGYTF
few TRBJ2-7 TRBD1 TRBV18 TGTGCCAGCTCACCTCGGGACAGAGACTACGAGCAGTACTTC CASSPRDRDYEQYF
NA TRBJ2-3 NA TRBV7-2 TGTGCCAGCAGCCCTAGGGTGTACGCAGATACGCAGTATTTT CASSPRVYADTQYF
NA TRBJ2-5 NA TRBV30 TGTGCCTGGAGTCAGGGGTACCAAGAGACCCAGTACTTC CAWSQGYQETQYF